The clone carrying this T cell receptor beta chain was observed a single time. The sample comes from a study of cytomegalovirus exposure and HLA in healthy donors. Vbeta (60) and Jbeta (13) primers were used in the PCR. Sequencing used immunoSEQ multiplex PCR; TCRdb keeps in-frame clones, though not all of them. The data contain around 100,000 clones, roughly two thirds of them singletons. Germline loops: CDR1 SGHVS, CDR2 FQNEAQ. V dropped 4 bases and J dropped 3 bases, with 10 bases sitting between them. This CDR3 comprises 14 residues. This TCR was sampled from a woman younger than 45 in good health and CMV-seronegative. Sequenced input: PBMCs. J is TRBJ2-1 and V is TRBV7-8; perhaps TRBD1 as D (6 bases). The CDR3 sequence is CASSYPRGYNEQFF. In DNA form, the CDR3 reads TGTGCCAGCAGCTATCCCAGGGGCTACAATGAGCAGTTCTTC.